The next 11 T cell receptor beta chains were all read from a single sample in a study of T cell responses to AZD1222 COVID-19 vaccine. Profiled with immunoSEQ multiplex PCR; TCRdb holds only in-frame clones, not every one. The repertoire holds fewer than 100,000 clones, with around 90% as singletons. The material sequenced was peripheral blood, taken on day 0 of AZD1222 vaccination. These receptors came from an adult in good health.

The chain is built from TRBV14 and TRBJ1-1; 7 nucleotides agree with TRBD1. CDR3 length: 13 amino acids. J lost 7 bases, V lost 4 bases, and 6 bases had no gene match. Germline CDR1 is SGHDN and CDR2 is FVKESK. Here the CDR3 reads CASSRGQEHEAFF. In nucleotides, the CDR3 is TGTGCCAGCAGCCGCGGACAGGAGCATGAAGCTTTCTTT.

The chain combines TRBV7-2 with TRBJ2-1; TRBD2 aligns across 13 bases. The V and J ends lost 3 bases and 4 bases, in that order; junction bases with no gene match: 0. The CDR3 consists of 15 residues. CDR1 is SGHTA and CDR2 is FQGNSA in the germline V gene. CDR3: CASSLGLAGYNEQFF. In DNA form, the CDR3 reads TGTGCCAGCAGCTTGGGACTAGCGGGGTACAATGAGCAGTTCTTC.

The chain joins TRBV30 to TRBJ1-2, with D unresolved. V lost 0 bases and J lost 3, with 8 bases in between. The CDR3 spans 13 residues. Germline V gene lookup returns CDR1 GTSNPN and CDR2 SVGIG (reference sequence). The CDR3 protein is CAWSVPTYYGYTF. CDR3 nucleotides: TGTGCCTGGAGTGTCCCGACATACTATGGCTACACCTTC.

V usage is TRBV5-1 and J usage is TRBJ2-1; 7 bases align to TRBD1. V shed 1 base and J 8 bases; nucleotides not matched to a gene: 6. Germline values: CDR1 SGHRS, CDR2 YFSETQ. This CDR3 contains 14 residues. CDR3 amino acids: CASSLRGQIDEQFF. The DNA for the CDR3 is TGCGCCAGCAGCTTGAGGGGACAGATCGATGAGCAGTTCTTC.

The V call is TRBV29-1, the J call TRBJ2-3; D is perhaps TRBD1 (5 bases). The length of the CDR3 is 10 residues. Germline-derived CDR1 and CDR2 are SQVTM and ANQGSEA. Trimming pared 6 bases from V and 4 bases from J, leaving 5 bases between. The CDR3 bases are TGCAGCGTCAGGGCAGATACGCAGTATTTT. Translated: CSVRADTQYF.

In this sample, this clone turned up a few times. The CDR3 nucleotides read TGTGCCTGGAGTGTCGGTCCGGCCTACACCTTC. Translated, it gives CAWSVGPAYTF. This rearrangement joins TRBV30 to TRBJ1-2; D uncertain. The CDR3 runs 11 residues. Germline assignment: CDR1 GTSNPN and CDR2 SVGIG (reference sequence). Trimming shortened V by 0 bases and J by 10 bases, and 9 bases separated the two germline ends.

This rearrangement joins TRBV20-1 to TRBJ1-5; D ambiguous. Deletions cut 3 bases from V and 6 bases from J, with 12 bases between. The CDR3 has 13 amino acids. Germline values: CDR1 DFQATT, CDR2 SNEGSKA (reference sequence). In DNA form, the CDR3 reads TGCAGTGCTAGTAAAGGGTACGGTCAGCCCCAGCATTTT. This codes for CSASKGYGQPQHF.

This clone was recorded a few times. The rearrangement uses TRBV27 and TRBJ1-5; possible D gene TRBD1, 5 bases. The V end was cut by 5 bases, the J end by 0 bases, with 11 bases between. The V gene's germline CDR1 is MNHEY and CDR2 SMNVEV (reference sequence). The CDR3 totals 15 residues. Here the CDR3 reads CASSRTLNSNQPQHF. The DNA for the CDR3 is TGTGCCAGCAGTAGGACACTAAATAGCAATCAGCCCCAGCATTTT.

This clone has just a few counts. The rearrangement uses TRBV27 and TRBJ2-1, with TRBD2 matching over 10 bases. Germline CDR1 is MNHEY and CDR2 is SMNVEV (reference sequence). There are 15 residues in the CDR3. V shed 6 bases, J shed 4 bases, and the junction held 6 bases outside the gene matches. The CDR3 is CASRSSGRGYNEQFF. Written as DNA, the CDR3 is TGTGCCAGCAGGTCAAGCGGGAGGGGGTACAATGAGCAGTTCTTC.

The chain has TRBV11-1 and TRBJ2-1, with 8 nucleotides matching TRBD2. J lost 9 bases, V lost 1 base, and 2 bases had no gene match. Germline lookup yields CDR1 SGHAT and CDR2 FQDESV (reference sequence). CDR3 size: 13 residues. The DNA of the CDR3 is TGTGCCAGCAGCTTAGGGGCGGGAGGTGAGCAGTTCTTC. Amino acid sequence: CASSLGAGGEQFF.

The rearrangement links TRBV19 to TRBJ1-1; possibly TRBD1 for D (5 bases). Germline CDR1 LNHDA, CDR2 SQIVND (reference sequence). The CDR3 has 14 residues. With 10 bases removed from V and 1 base from J, the gap between germline ends came to 16 bases. CDR3 in amino acids: CATKNQGGNTEAFF. As DNA, the CDR3 is TGTGCCACCAAGAATCAGGGTGGGAACACTGAAGCTTTCTTT.